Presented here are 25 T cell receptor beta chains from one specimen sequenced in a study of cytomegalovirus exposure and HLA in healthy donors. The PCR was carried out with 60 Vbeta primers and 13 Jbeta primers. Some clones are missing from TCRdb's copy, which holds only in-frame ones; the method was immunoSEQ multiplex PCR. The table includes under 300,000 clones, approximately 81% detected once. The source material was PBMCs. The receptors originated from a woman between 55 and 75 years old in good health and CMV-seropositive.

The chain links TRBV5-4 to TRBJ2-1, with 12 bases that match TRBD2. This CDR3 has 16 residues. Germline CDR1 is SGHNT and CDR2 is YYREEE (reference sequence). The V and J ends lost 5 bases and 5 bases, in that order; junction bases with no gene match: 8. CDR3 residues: CASSYRTSGADNEQFF. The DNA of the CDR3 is TGTGCCAGCAGTTACCGGACTAGCGGGGCAGACAATGAGCAGTTCTTC. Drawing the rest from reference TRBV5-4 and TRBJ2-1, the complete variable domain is ETGVTQSPTHLIKTRGQQVTLRCSSQSGHNTVSWYQQALGQGPQFIFQYYREEENGRGNFPPRFSGLQFPNYSSELNVNALELDDSALYLCASSYRTSGADNEQFFGPGTRLTVL.

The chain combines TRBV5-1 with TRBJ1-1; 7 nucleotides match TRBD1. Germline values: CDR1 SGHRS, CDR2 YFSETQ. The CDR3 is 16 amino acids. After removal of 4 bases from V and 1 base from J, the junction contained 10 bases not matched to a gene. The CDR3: CASSVQGWGPNTEAFF. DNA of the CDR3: TGCGCCAGCAGCGTACAGGGGTGGGGGCCGAACACTGAAGCTTTCTTT.

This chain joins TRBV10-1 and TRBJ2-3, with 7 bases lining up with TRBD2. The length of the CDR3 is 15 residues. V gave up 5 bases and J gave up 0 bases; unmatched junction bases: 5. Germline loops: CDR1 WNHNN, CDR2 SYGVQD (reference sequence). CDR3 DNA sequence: TGCGCCAGCAGTCCTAGCGGAACTAGCACAGATACGCAGTATTTT. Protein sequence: CASSPSGTSTDTQYF.

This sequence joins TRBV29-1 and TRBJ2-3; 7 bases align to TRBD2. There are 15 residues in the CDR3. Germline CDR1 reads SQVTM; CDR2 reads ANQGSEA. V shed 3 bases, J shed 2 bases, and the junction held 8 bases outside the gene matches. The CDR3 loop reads CSVEVSSGDTDTQYF. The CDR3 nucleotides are TGCAGCGTTGAGGTATCTAGCGGCGACACAGATACGCAGTATTTT.

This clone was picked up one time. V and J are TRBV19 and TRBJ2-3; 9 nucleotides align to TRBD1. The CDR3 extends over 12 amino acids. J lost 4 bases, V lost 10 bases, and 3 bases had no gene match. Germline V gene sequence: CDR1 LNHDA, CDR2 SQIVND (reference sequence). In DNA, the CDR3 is TGTGCCACCGGGACAGGGCCAGATACGCAGTATTTT. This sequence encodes CATGTGPDTQYF.

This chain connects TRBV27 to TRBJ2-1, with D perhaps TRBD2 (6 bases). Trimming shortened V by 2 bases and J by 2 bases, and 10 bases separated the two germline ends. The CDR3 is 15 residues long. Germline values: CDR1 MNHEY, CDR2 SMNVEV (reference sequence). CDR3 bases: TGTGCCAGCAGTTTAGGGACTTCTCCCTACAATGAGCAGTTCTTC. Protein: CASSLGTSPYNEQFF.

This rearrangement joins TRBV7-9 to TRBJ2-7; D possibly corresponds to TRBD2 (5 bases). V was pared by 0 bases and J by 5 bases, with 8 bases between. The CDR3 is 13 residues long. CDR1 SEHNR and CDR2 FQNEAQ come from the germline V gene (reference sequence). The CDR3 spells CASSLAGANEQYF. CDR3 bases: TGTGCCAGCAGCTTAGCGGGAGCGAACGAGCAGTACTTC.

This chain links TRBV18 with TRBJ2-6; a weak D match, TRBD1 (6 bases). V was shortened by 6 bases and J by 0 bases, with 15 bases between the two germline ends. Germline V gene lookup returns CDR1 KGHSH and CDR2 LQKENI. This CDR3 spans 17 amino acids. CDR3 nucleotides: TGTGCCAGCTCGAACAGGGTAAAGAGCTCTGGGGCCAACGTCCTGACTTTC. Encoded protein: CASSNRVKSSGANVLTF.

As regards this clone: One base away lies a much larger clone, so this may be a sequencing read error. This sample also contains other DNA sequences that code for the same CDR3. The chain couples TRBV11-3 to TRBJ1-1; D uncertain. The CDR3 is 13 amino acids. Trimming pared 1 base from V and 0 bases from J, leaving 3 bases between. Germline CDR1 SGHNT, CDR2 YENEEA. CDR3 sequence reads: CASSLAVNTEAFF. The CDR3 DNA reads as TGTGCCAGCAGCTTAGCGGTGAACACTGAAGCTTTCTTT.

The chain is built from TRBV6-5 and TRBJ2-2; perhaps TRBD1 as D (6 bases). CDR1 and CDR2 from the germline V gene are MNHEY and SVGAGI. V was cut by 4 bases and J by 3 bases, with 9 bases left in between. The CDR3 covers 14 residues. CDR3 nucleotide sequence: TGTGCCAGCAGTTTACACAGGGACACCGGGGAGCTGTTTTTT. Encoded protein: CASSLHRDTGELFF.

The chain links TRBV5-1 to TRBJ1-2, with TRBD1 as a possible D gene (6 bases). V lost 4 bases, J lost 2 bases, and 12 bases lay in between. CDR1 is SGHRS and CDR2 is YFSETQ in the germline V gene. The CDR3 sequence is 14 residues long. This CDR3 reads CASSPPGQNYGYTF. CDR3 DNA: TGCGCCAGCAGCCCGCCAGGACAGAACTATGGCTACACCTTC.

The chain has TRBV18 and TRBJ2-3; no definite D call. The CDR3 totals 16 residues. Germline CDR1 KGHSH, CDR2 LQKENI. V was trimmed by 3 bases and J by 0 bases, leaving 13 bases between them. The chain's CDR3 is CASSPFSPGSTDTQYF. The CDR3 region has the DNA TGTGCCAGCTCACCGTTCTCCCCCGGGAGCACAGATACGCAGTATTTT.

For the CDR3, the DNA is TGCGCCAGCAGCCGCCTACTAGCGGTGCCCCTATTAACCTACGAGCAGTACTTC. Residues: CASSRLLAVPLLTYEQYF. This chain joins TRBV4-1 and TRBJ2-7; 8 bases align to TRBD2. The CDR3 is 18 residues long. Germline CDR1 MGHRA, CDR2 YSYEKL. J was trimmed by 2 bases and V by 4 bases; bases with no gene match: 16.

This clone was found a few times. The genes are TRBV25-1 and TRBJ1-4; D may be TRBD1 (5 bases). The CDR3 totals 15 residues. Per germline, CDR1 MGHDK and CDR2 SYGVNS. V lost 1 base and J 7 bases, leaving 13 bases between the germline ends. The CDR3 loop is CASSEWGREVEKLFF. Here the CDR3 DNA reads TGTGCCAGCAGTGAATGGGGCAGGGAGGTTGAAAAACTGTTTTTT.

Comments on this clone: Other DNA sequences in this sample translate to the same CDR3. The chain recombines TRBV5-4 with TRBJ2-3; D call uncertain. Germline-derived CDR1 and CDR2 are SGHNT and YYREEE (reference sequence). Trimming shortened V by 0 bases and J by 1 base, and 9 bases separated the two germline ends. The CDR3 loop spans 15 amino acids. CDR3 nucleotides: TGTGCCAGCAGCTTGGGAGCTCCCGGCACAGATACGCAGTATTTT. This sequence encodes CASSLGAPGTDTQYF.

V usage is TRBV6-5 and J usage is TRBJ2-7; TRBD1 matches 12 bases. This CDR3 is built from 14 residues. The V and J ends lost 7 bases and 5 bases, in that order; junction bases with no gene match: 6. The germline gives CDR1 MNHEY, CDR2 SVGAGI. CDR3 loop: CASTAGQGADEQYF. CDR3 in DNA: TGTGCCAGCACAGCGGGACAGGGGGCTGACGAGCAGTACTTC.

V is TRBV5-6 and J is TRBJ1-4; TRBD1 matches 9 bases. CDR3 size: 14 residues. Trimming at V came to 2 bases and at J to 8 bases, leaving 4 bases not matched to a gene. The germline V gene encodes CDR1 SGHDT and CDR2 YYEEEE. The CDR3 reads CASSLQGADEKLFF. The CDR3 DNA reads TGTGCCAGCAGCTTACAGGGGGCCGACGAAAAACTGTTTTTT.

The CDR3 loop reads CASSVDRNNEQFF. The CDR3 DNA follows: TGCGCCAGCAGCGTCGACAGGAATAATGAGCAGTTCTTC. J is TRBJ2-1 and V is TRBV5-1, with D tentatively TRBD1 (6 bases). Per germline, CDR1 SGHRS and CDR2 YFSETQ. V lost 4 bases, J lost 7 bases, and 12 bases lay in between. The CDR3 length is 13 residues.

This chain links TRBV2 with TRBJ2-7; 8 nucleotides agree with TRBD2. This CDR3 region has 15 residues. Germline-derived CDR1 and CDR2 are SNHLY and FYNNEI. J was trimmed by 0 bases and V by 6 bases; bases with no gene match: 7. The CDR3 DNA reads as TGTGCCAGCAGGGACCCGAGCGGGAGCTCCTACGAGCAGTACTTC. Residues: CASRDPSGSSYEQYF.

The CDR3 DNA follows: TGCAGCGCCGCGGGACGGCTGAACACTGAAGCTTTCTTT. This encodes CSAAGRLNTEAFF. The V call is TRBV29-1, the J call TRBJ1-1, with D tentatively TRBD1 (5 bases). Germline CDR1 and CDR2: SQVTM and ANQGSEA. V lost 7 bases and J 0 bases, leaving 12 bases between the germline ends. The CDR3 contains 13 residues.

The CDR3 spells CASRGISTGYEQYF. The CDR3 nucleotides are TGTGCCAGCAGGGGGATTTCGACAGGGTACGAGCAGTACTTC. V and J are TRBV6-1 and TRBJ2-7, with 7 bases aligning to TRBD1. The CDR3 is 14 residues long. The J segment lost 4 bases and the V segment lost 6 bases, leaving 9 bases of the junction unmatched. Germline V lookup: CDR1 MNHNS, CDR2 SASEGT.

CDR3 DNA: TGTGCCAGCAGTCAGCTAGCAGCGAACACCGGGGAGCTGTTTTTT. It translates to CASSQLAANTGELFF. The chain couples TRBV7-3 to TRBJ2-2; D is possibly TRBD2 (5 bases). The ends were cut back, 6 bases at V and 0 bases at J, with 11 bases in the middle. The CDR3 runs 15 residues. The V gene's germline CDR1 is SGHTA and CDR2 FQGTGA.

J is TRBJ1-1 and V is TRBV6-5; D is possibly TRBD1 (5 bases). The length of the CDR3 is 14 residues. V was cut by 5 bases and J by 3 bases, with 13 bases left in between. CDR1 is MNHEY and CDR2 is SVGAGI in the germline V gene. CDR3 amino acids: CASSGLGGDTEAFF. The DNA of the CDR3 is TGTGCCAGCAGTGGGTTGGGGGGGGACACTGAAGCTTTCTTT.

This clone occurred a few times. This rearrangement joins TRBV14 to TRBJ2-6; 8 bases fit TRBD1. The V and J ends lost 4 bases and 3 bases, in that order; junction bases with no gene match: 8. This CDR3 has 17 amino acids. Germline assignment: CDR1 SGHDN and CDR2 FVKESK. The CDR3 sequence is CASSPWTGRSGANVLTF. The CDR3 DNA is TGTGCCAGCAGCCCTTGGACAGGGAGGAGTGGGGCCAACGTCCTGACTTTC.

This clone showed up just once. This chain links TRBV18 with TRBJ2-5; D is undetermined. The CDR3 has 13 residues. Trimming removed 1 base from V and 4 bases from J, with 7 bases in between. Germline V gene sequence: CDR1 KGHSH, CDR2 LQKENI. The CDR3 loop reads CASSPQTGETQYF. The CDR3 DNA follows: TGTGCCAGCTCACCACAGACGGGAGAGACCCAGTACTTC. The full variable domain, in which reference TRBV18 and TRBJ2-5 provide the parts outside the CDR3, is NAGVMQNPRHLVRRRGQEARLRCSPMKGHSHVYWYRQLPEEGLKFMVYLQKENIIDESGMPKERFSAEFPKEGPSILRIQQVVRGDSAAYFCASSPQTGETQYFGPGTRLLVL.